These 18 T cell receptor beta chains share one sample of origin, sequenced in a study of control samples from healthy donors and cancer patients. Clones were read by immunoSEQ multiplex PCR, and TCRdb kept only the in-frame ones, dropping some. The table has 65,000 to 100,000 clones, roughly nine tenths seen once; the top ten hold 17%. The specimen was blood. The receptors shown here come from a man in his fifties in good health.

This chain links TRBV12-5 with TRBJ1-1; weak D call: TRBD1 (6 bases). Looked up from germline, CDR1 is LGHNT and CDR2 is FRNRAP. V lost 6 bases and J lost 0, with 17 bases in between. The CDR3 loop spans 16 amino acids. CDR3 region: CASGQQGPLMNTEAFF. The CDR3 coding sequence is TGTGCTAGTGGACAGCAGGGGCCGCTCATGAACACTGAAGCTTTCTTT. The full variable domain, rest sourced from reference TRBV12-5 and TRBJ1-1, is DARVTQTPRHKVTEMGQEVTMRCQPILGHNTVFWYRQTMMQGLELLAYFRNRAPLDDSGMPKDRFSAEMPDATLATLKIQPSEPRDSAVYFCASGQQGPLMNTEAFFGQGTRLTVV.

This sequence joins TRBV19 and TRBJ1-2; D gene uncertain. Germline V gives CDR1 LNHDA, CDR2 SQIVND (reference sequence). The CDR3 totals 14 residues. V gave up 11 bases and J gave up 4 bases, with 20 bases separating them. CDR3 protein: CASGENEALYGYTF. Here the CDR3 DNA reads TGTGCCTCAGGAGAGAATGAAGCCCTCTATGGCTACACCTTC. Complete variable domain (other parts from reference TRBV19 and TRBJ1-2): DGGITQSPKYLFRKEGQNVTLSCEQNLNHDAMYWYRQDPGQGLRLIYYSQIVNDFQKGDIAEGYSVSREKKESFPLTVTSAQKNPTAFYLCASGENEALYGYTFGSGTRLTVV.

This chain uses TRBV11-2 with TRBJ1-4; 8 bases agree with TRBD1. The V segment lost 3 bases and the J segment 8 bases; nucleotides outside the gene matches: 5. The germline gives CDR1 SGHAT, CDR2 FQNNGV. The CDR3 has 14 residues. The chain's CDR3 is CASSFHRGGEKLFF. The CDR3, as DNA: TGTGCCAGCAGCTTTCACAGGGGGGGCGAAAAACTGTTTTTT.

The sample holds a few counts of this clone. The rearrangement uses TRBV2 and TRBJ2-1; a possible D gene is TRBD1 (5 bases). In germline, CDR1 is SNHLY, CDR2 FYNNEI. Trimming left V 2 bases short and J 6 bases short, with 26 bases between. CDR3 length: 19 residues. The CDR3 protein is CASSETAGPQDNALNEQFF. CDR3 bases: TGTGCCAGCAGTGAAACTGCAGGGCCCCAAGATAACGCCCTCAATGAGCAGTTCTTC.

This clone was seen only once. This rearrangement joins TRBV7-9 to TRBJ2-5; either TRBD1 or TRBD2 may supply D (5 bases each). The CDR3 consists of 16 residues. Germline-derived CDR1 and CDR2 are SEHNR and FQNEAQ (reference sequence). The V gene lost 5 bases and the J gene lost 3 bases, with 19 bases spanning the gap. The chain's CDR3 is CASSRGSDTLKETQYF. CDR3 DNA sequence: TGTGCCAGCAGCCGCGGGTCGGACACATTAAAAGAGACCCAGTACTTC.

This chain links TRBV6-2 or TRBV6-3 with TRBJ2-3; TRBD2 matches 7 bases. V lost 0 bases, J lost 0 bases, and 6 bases stayed unmatched. The germline V gene encodes CDR1 MNHEY and CDR2 SVGEGT. The CDR3 is 17 residues long. CDR3 DNA sequence: TGTGCCAGCAGTTACTCGAGTAGCGGGTCTAGCACAGATACGCAGTATTTT. Its translation: CASSYSSSGSSTDTQYF.

This chain connects TRBV11-3 to TRBJ1-1; 8 bases map to TRBD1. The CDR3 runs to 16 residues. CDR1 is SGHNT and CDR2 is YENEEA in the germline V gene. V dropped 4 bases and J dropped 4; count of bases not matched to a gene: 11. Written as DNA, the CDR3 is TGTGCCAGCAGCTATACCGGGACAGGTAGGCCCACTGAAGCTTTCTTT. Protein sequence: CASSYTGTGRPTEAFF. Filled out from reference TRBV11-3 and TRBJ1-1, the complete variable domain reads EAGVVQSPRYKIIEKKQPVAFWCNPISGHNTLYWYLQNLGQGPELLIRYENEEAVDDSQLPKDRFSAERLKGVDSTLKIQPAELGDSAVYLCASSYTGTGRPTEAFFGQGTRLTVV.

The V and J genes are TRBV19 and TRBJ1-5, with a possible D match to TRBD1 (5 bases). V dropped 4 bases and J dropped 2 bases, with 12 bases sitting between them. The CDR3 has 15 residues. Germline V gene sequence: CDR1 LNHDA, CDR2 SQIVND (reference sequence). In DNA form, the CDR3 reads TGTGCCAGTAGTAGTTCCCGGGGGGGCAATCAGCCCCAGCATTTT. Its protein product is CASSSSRGGNQPQHF.

J is TRBJ1-2 and V is TRBV7-2; weak D call: TRBD1 (6 bases). The V gene's germline CDR1 is SGHTA and CDR2 FQGNSA. This CDR3 contains 18 residues. Between the trimmed V and J ends, which lost 2 bases and 4 bases, there was a span of 23 bases. CDR3 coding DNA: TGTGCCAGCAGCTTAAGGGGGTGGGACACCAGGGGATCCTATGGCTACACCTTC. This sequence encodes CASSLRGWDTRGSYGYTF.

CDR3 sequence reads: CASRSLGDTQYF. In DNA, the CDR3 is TGTGCCAGCAGGTCCCTAGGGGATACGCAGTATTTT. The gene calls are TRBV7-2 and TRBJ2-3, with D uncertain. V was clipped by 6 bases and J by 6 bases, with 10 bases between them. CDR1 and CDR2 from the germline V gene are SGHTA and FQGNSA. CDR3 length equals 12 residues.

The chain couples TRBV21-1 to TRBJ1-5; the table names TRBD1, a call not compared with the DNA. TRBV21-1 represents a pseudogene. This CDR3 contains 14 residues. CDR3 protein: CASMDSLCNQPQHF. The CDR3 coding sequence is TGTGCCAGCATGGACAGCTTATGCAATCAGCCCCAGCATTTT.

This clone was counted between two and nine times. This sequence joins TRBV7-7 and TRBJ2-1, with D unclear. V shed 3 bases and J shed 8 bases, with 14 bases lying between them. Germline assignment: CDR1 SSHAT and CDR2 FNYEAQ (reference sequence). The CDR3 sequence is 14 residues long. For the CDR3, the DNA is TGTGCCAGCAGCTTGGGGTCAGCAAACGATGAGCAGTTCTTC. This gives the protein CASSLGSANDEQFF.

V is TRBV10-3 and J is TRBJ1-1; a possible D gene is TRBD1 (6 bases). The CDR3 has 14 residues. The V gene's germline CDR1 is ENHRY and CDR2 SYGVKD. Trimming removed 4 bases from V and 1 base from J, with 10 bases in between. Written as DNA, the CDR3 is TGTGCCATCAGTGCGCAGGGGACGAACACTGAAGCTTTCTTT. It specifies CAISAQGTNTEAFF.

The chain recombines TRBV2 with TRBJ1-5; maybe TRBD1 (6 bases). Germline CDR1 is SNHLY and CDR2 is FYNNEI. V lost 5 bases and J 2 bases, leaving 10 bases between the germline ends. The CDR3 runs to 14 residues. CDR3 sequence (DNA): TGTGCCAGCAGTAGCAGGGGCCGCAATCAGCCCCAGCATTTT. Its protein is CASSSRGRNQPQHF.

J is TRBJ1-2 and V is TRBV7-2; D uncertain. Trimming left V 0 bases short and J 1 base short, with 6 bases between. Looked up from germline, CDR1 is SGHTA and CDR2 is FQGNSA. The CDR3 is 14 amino acids. This chain's CDR3 is CASSLAVHNYGYTF. Here the CDR3 DNA reads TGTGCCAGCAGCTTAGCGGTCCATAACTATGGCTACACCTTC.

The rearrangement links TRBV9 to TRBJ1-6; D possibly corresponds to TRBD1 (5 bases). The CDR3 runs 14 residues. With 9 bases removed from V and 5 bases from J, the gap between germline ends came to 15 bases. The germline gives CDR1 SGDLS, CDR2 YYNGEE. The CDR3 coding sequence is TGTGCCATTTGGGACGAGCCCCATAATTCACCCCTCCACTTT. As protein: CAIWDEPHNSPLHF.

The V gene is TRBV29-1, the J gene TRBJ2-6, with D possibly being TRBD2 (5 bases). V was cut by 6 bases and J by 0 bases, with 18 bases left in between. The CDR3 has 17 residues. Germline CDR1 and CDR2: SQVTM and ANQGSEA. Here the CDR3 reads CSVPEAAVFSGANVLTF. As DNA, the CDR3 is TGCAGCGTCCCTGAAGCGGCCGTCTTCTCTGGGGCCAACGTCCTGACTTTC.

The CDR3 bases are TGTGCCAGCAGCCCAGGGACAAAACAGACCCAGTACTTC. As protein: CASSPGTKQTQYF. The chain couples TRBV2 to TRBJ2-5, with a weak D call TRBD1 (6 bases). There are 13 residues in the CDR3. V was pared by 6 bases and J by 6 bases, with 14 bases between. CDR1 and CDR2 (germline): SNHLY, FYNNEI.